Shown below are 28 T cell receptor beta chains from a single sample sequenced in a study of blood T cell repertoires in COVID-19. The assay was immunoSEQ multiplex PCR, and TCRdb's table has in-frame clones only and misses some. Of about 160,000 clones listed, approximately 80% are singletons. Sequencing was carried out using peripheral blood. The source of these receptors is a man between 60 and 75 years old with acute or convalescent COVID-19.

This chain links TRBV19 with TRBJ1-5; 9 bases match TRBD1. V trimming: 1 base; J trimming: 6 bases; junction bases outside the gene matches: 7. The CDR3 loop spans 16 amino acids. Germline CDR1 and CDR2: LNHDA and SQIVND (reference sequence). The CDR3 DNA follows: TGTGCCAGTAGTATAGGAGGGACAGGGTACGGTCAGCCCCAGCATTTT. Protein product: CASSIGGTGYGQPQHF. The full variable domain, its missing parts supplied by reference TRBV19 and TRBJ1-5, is DGGITQSPKYLFRKEGQNVTLSCEQNLNHDAMYWYRQDPGQGLRLIYYSQIVNDFQKGDIAEGYSVSREKKESFPLTVTSAQKNPTAFYLCASSIGGTGYGQPQHFGDGTRLSIL.

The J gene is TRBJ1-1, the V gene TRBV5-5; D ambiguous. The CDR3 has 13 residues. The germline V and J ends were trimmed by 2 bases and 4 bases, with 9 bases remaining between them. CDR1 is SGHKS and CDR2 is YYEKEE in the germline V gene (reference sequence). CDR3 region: CASSLGGLTEAFF. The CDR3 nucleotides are TGTGCCAGCAGCTTAGGAGGGCTCACTGAAGCTTTCTTT.

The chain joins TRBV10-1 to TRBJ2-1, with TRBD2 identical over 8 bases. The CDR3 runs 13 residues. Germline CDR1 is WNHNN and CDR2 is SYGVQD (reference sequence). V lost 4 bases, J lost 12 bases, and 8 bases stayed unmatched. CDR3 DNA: TGCGCCAGCAGTGTGGTTGCGGGGGGCTCGCAGTTCTTC. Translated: CASSVVAGGSQFF.

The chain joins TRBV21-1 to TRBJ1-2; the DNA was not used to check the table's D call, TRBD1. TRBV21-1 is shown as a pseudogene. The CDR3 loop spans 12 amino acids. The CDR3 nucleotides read TGTGCCAGCAGCCAAACTAACTATGGCTACACCTTC. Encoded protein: CASSQTNYGYTF.

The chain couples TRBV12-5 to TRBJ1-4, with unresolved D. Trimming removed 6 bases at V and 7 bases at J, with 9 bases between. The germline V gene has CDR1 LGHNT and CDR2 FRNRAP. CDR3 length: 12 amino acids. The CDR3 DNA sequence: TGTGCTAGTGGGCTTAACATTGAAAAACTGTTTTTT. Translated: CASGLNIEKLFF.

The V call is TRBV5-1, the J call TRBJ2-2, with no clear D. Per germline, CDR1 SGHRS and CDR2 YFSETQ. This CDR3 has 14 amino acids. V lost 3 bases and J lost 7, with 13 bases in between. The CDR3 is CASSSRLEYGELFF. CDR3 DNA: TGCGCCAGCAGCTCCCGATTGGAGTACGGGGAGCTGTTTTTT.

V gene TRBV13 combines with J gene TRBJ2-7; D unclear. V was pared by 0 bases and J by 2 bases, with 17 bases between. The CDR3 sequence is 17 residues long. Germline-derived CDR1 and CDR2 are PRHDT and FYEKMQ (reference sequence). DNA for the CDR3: TGTGCCAGCAGCTTAGGCCACCAAAGACACTCAACCTACGAGCAGTACTTC. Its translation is CASSLGHQRHSTYEQYF.

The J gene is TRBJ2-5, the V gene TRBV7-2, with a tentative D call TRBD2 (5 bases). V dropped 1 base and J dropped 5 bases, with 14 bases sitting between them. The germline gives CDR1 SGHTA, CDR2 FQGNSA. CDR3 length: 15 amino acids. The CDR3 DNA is TGTGCCAGCAGCTTAGTGGAGGATCCCAGTGAGACCCAGTACTTC. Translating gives CASSLVEDPSETQYF. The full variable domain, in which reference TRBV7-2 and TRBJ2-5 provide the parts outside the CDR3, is GAGVSQSPSNKVTEKGKDVELRCDPISGHTALYWYRQSLGQGLEFLIYFQGNSAPDKSGLPSDRFSAERTGGSVSTLTIQRTQQEDSAVYLCASSLVEDPSETQYFGPGTRLLVL.

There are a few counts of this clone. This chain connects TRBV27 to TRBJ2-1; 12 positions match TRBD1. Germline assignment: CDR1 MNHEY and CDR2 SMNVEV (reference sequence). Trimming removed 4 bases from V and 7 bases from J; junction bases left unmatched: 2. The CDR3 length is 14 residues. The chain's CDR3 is CASSWDRGRNEQFF. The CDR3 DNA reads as TGTGCCAGCAGTTGGGACAGGGGGCGGAATGAGCAGTTCTTC.

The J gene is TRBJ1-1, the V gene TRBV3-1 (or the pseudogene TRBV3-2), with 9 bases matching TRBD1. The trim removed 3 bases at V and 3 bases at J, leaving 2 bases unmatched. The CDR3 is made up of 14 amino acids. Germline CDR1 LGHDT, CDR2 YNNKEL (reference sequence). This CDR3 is CASSHGQGHTEAFF. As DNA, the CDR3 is TGTGCCAGCAGCCACGGACAGGGGCACACTGAAGCTTTCTTT.

CDR3 residues: CASRTGGMTGNTIYF. The CDR3 coding sequence is TGTGCCAGCAGGACGGGGGGGATGACTGGAAACACCATATATTTT. The V call is TRBV6-5, the J call TRBJ1-3, with D tentatively TRBD1 (5 bases). The CDR3 has 15 amino acids. Germline lookup yields CDR1 MNHEY and CDR2 SVGAGI. V lost 6 bases and J 2 bases, leaving 14 bases between the germline ends.

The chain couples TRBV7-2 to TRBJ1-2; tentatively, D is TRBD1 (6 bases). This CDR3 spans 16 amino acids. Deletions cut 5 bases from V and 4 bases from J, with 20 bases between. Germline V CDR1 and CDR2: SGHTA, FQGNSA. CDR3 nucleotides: TGTGCCAGCAGCCCCGGACAGAGTTTCACGAGCTATGGCTACACCTTC. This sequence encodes CASSPGQSFTSYGYTF.

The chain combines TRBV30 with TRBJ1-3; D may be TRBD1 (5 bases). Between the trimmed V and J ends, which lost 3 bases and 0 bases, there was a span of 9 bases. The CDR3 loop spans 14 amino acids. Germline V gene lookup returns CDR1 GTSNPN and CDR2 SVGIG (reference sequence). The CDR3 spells CAWRPDSSGNTIYF. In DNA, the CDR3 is TGTGCCTGGAGGCCAGACAGCTCTGGAAACACCATATATTTT. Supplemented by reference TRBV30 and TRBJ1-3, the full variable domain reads SQTIHQWPATLVQPVGSPLSLECTVEGTSNPNLYWYRQAAGRGLQLLFYSVGIGQISSEVPQNLSASRPQDRQFILSSKKLLLSDSGFYLCAWRPDSSGNTIYFGEGSWLTVV.

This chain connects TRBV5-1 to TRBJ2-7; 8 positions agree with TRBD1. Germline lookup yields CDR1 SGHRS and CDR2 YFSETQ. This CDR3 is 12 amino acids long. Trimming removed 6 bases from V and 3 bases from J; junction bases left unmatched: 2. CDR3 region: CASIGQGYEQYF. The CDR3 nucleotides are TGCGCCAGCATTGGACAGGGCTACGAGCAGTACTTC.

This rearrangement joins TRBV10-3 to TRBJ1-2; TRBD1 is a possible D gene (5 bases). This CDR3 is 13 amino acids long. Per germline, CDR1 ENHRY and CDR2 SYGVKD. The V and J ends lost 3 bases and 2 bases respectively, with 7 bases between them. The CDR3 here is CAISDSGNYGYTF. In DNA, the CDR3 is TGTGCCATCAGTGACTCAGGGAACTATGGCTACACCTTC.

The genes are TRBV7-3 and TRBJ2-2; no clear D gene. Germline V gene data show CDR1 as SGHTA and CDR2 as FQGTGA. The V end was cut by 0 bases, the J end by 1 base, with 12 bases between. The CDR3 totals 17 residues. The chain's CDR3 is CASSLTRDGVNTGELFF. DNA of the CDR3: TGTGCCAGCAGCTTAACACGTGACGGAGTGAACACCGGGGAGCTGTTTTTT.

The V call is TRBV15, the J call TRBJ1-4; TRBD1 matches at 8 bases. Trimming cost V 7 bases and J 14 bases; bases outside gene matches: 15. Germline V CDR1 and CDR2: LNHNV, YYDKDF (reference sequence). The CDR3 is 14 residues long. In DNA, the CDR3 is TGTGCCACCACCCCTGACAGGGGCATAGGGGGGCTGTTTTTT. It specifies CATTPDRGIGGLFF.

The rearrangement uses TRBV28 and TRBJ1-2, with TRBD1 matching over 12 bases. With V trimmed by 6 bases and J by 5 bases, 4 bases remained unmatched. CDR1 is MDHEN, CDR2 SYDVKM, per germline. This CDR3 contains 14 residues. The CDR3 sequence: CASRGTGGGYGYTF. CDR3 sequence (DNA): TGTGCCAGCAGGGGGACAGGGGGCGGTTATGGCTACACCTTC.

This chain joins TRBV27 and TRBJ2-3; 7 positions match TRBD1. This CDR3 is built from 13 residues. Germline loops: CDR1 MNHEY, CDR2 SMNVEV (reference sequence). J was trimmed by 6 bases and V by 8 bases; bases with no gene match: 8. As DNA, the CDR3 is TGTGCCAGCTCCGGGACAGATTCCGATACGCAGTATTTT. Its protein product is CASSGTDSDTQYF.

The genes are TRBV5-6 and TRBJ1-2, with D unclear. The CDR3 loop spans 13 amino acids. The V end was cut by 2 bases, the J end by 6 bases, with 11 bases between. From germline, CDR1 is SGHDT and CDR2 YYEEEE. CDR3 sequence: CASSFGRAHGYTF. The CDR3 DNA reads TGTGCCAGCAGCTTTGGGAGGGCCCATGGCTACACCTTC.

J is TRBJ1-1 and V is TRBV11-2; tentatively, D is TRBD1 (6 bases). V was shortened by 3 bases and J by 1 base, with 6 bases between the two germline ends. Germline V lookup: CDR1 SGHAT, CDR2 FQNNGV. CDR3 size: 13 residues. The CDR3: CASSLGQNTEAFF. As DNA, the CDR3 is TGTGCCAGCAGCTTGGGACAGAACACTGAAGCTTTCTTT.

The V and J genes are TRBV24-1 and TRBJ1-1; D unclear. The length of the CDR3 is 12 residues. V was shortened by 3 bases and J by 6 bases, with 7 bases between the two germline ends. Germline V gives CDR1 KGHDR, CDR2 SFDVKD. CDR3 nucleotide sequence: TGTGCCACCAGTGATCCCGGGTCTGAAGCTTTCTTT. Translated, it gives CATSDPGSEAFF.

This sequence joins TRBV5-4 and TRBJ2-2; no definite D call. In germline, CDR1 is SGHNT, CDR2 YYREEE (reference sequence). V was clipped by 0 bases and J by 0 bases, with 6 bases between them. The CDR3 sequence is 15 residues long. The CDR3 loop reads CASSLVSANTGELFF. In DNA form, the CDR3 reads TGTGCCAGCAGCTTGGTCAGCGCGAACACCGGGGAGCTGTTTTTT.

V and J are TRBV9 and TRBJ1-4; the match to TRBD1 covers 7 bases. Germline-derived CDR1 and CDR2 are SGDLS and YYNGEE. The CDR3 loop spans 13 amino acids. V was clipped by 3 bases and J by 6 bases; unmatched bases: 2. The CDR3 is CASSATGYEKLFF. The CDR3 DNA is TGTGCCAGCAGCGCGACAGGGTATGAAAAACTGTTTTTT.

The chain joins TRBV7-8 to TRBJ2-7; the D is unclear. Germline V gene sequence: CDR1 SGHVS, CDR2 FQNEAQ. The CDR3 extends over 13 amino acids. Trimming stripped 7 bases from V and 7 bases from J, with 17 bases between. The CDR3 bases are TGTGCCAGCACCCGACATGGCTCGTTTGAGCAGTACTTC. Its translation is CASTRHGSFEQYF.

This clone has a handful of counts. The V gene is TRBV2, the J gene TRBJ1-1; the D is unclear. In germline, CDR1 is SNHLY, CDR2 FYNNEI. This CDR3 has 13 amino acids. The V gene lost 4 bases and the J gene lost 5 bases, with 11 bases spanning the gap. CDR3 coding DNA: TGTGCCAGCAGTGGGTCTCCGGGTACTGAAGCTTTCTTT. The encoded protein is CASSGSPGTEAFF.

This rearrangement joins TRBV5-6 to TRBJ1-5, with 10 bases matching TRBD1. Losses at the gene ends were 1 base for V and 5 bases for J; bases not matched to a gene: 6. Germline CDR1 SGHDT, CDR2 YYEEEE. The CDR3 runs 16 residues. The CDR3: CASSLRDRGWDQPQHF. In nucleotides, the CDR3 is TGTGCCAGCAGCTTGCGGGACAGGGGTTGGGATCAGCCCCAGCATTTT.

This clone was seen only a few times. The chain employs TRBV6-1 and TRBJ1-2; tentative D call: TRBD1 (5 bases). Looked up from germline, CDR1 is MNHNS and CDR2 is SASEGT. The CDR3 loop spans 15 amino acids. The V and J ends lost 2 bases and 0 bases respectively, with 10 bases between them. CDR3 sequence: CASSEWGGANYGYTF. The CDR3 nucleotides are TGTGCCAGCAGTGAATGGGGGGGTGCTAACTATGGCTACACCTTC.